One sample yielded the 19 T cell receptor beta chains listed below, sequenced in a study of blood T cell repertoires in COVID-19. Assay used: immunoSEQ multiplex PCR; TCRdb lists only in-frame clones, some missing. The data contain about 220,000 clones, over 65% of them seen just once; the ten biggest clones take up roughly 3.5%. Input material: PBMCs or T cells enriched from blood (not recorded which). All receptors derive from a woman aged 60-75 years who had recovered from COVID-19.

The V gene is TRBV3-1 (or the pseudogene TRBV3-2), the J gene TRBJ1-6, with TRBD1 as a possible D gene (6 bases). CDR3 length: 14 amino acids. The V end lost 2 bases, the J end lost 9 bases, and 11 bases lay between the germline ends. Germline CDR1 is LGHDT and CDR2 is YNNKEL (reference sequence). The CDR3 here is CASSQQGNGSPLHF. Written as DNA, the CDR3 is TGTGCCAGCAGCCAACAGGGGAACGGTTCACCCCTCCACTTT.

On this clone: A much larger clone differs from this one at a single base, so this may be a read error. The chain has TRBV7-2 and TRBJ1-2; tentatively, D is TRBD1 (6 bases). Germline lookup yields CDR1 SGHTA and CDR2 FQGNSA. Between the trimmed V and J ends, which lost 1 base and 6 bases, there was a span of 6 bases. The CDR3 consists of 12 residues. This chain's CDR3 is CASSLDRDGYTF. The CDR3 DNA reads as TGTGCCAGCAGCTTAGACAGGGATGGCTACACCTTC. Using reference TRBV7-2 and TRBJ1-2 for the parts outside the CDR3, the full variable domain is GAGVSQSPSNKVTEKGKDVELRCDPISGHTALYWYRQSLGQGLEFLIYFQGNSAPDKSGLPSDRFSAERTGGSVSTLTIQRTQQEDSAVYLCASSLDRDGYTFGSGTRLTVV.

This clone was seen more than once but under ten times. The chain recombines TRBV3-1 (or the pseudogene TRBV3-2) with TRBJ2-5; 7 nucleotides align to TRBD2. Germline-derived CDR1 and CDR2 are LGHDT and YNNKEL (reference sequence). The trim removed 1 base at V and 2 bases at J, leaving 4 bases unmatched. This CDR3 comprises 15 residues. The CDR3 reads CASSQARGIQETQYF. CDR3 DNA: TGTGCCAGCAGCCAAGCGCGGGGGATTCAAGAGACCCAGTACTTC.

This clone was found once. The V gene is TRBV6-5, the J gene TRBJ2-5, with 7 bases lining up with TRBD1. V shed 6 bases and J 5 bases; nucleotides not matched to a gene: 9. The CDR3 has 14 residues. Germline V gives CDR1 MNHEY, CDR2 SVGAGI. For the CDR3, the DNA is TGTGCCAGCAGGGTAAACAGGGGAATGGAGACCCAGTACTTC. This encodes CASRVNRGMETQYF.

The chain carries TRBV4-2 and TRBJ1-2; 10 bases match TRBD1. The germline CDR1 and CDR2 sequences are LGHNA and YNFKEQ. The CDR3 runs 15 residues. V lost 3 bases to trimming and J lost 6 bases; unmatched junction nucleotides: 7. This CDR3 reads CASSHPGTGDNGYTF. CDR3 bases: TGTGCCAGCAGCCATCCGGGGACAGGGGACAATGGCTACACCTTC.

V gene TRBV10-3 combines with J gene TRBJ1-2; 7 positions agree with TRBD1. The germline V gene encodes CDR1 ENHRY and CDR2 SYGVKD. This CDR3 contains 14 residues. V shed 2 bases and J 4 bases; nucleotides not matched to a gene: 4. The CDR3 nucleotides are TGTGCCATCAGTGAGGGACAGGAGGGCTATGGCTACACCTTC. Translated: CAISEGQEGYGYTF.

This clone has just one count. The chain uses TRBV7-9 and TRBJ2-7; D might be TRBD2 (5 bases). V lost 5 bases, J lost 0 bases, and 14 bases lay in between. The CDR3 sequence is 15 residues long. Germline assignment: CDR1 SEHNR and CDR2 FQNEAQ (reference sequence). The CDR3 here is CASSTSSTFSYEQYF. The CDR3 DNA sequence: TGTGCCAGCAGCACTAGTAGCACGTTCTCCTACGAGCAGTACTTC. The variable domain in full, with the rest retrieved from reference TRBV7-9 and TRBJ2-7, is DTGVSQNPRHKITKRGQNVTFRCDPISEHNRLYWYRQTLGQGPEFLTYFQNEAQLEKSRLLSDRFSAERPKGSFSTLEIQRTEQGDSAMYLCASSTSSTFSYEQYFGPGTRLTVT.

CDR3 sequence: CASSLLLIANTGELFF. CDR3 DNA sequence: TGTGCCAGCAGCCTCCTACTCATAGCGAACACCGGGGAGCTGTTTTTT. The rearrangement joins TRBV9 to TRBJ2-2; D ambiguous. The germline V and J ends were trimmed by 4 bases and 0 bases, with 13 bases remaining between them. CDR1 SGDLS and CDR2 YYNGEE come from the germline V gene. The CDR3 is 16 amino acids. Based on the CDR3 plus reference TRBV9 and TRBJ2-2, the full variable domain is DSGVTQTPKHLITATGQRVTLRCSPRSGDLSVYWYQQSLDQGLQFLIQYYNGEERAKGNILERFSAQQFPDLHSELNLSSLELGDSALYFCASSLLLIANTGELFFGEGSRLTVL.

This clone is a singleton in its sample. The CDR3 coding sequence is TGTGCCAGCAGCTTCTCAGGGGGAGTGTCTGGAAACACCATATATTTT. Protein sequence: CASSFSGGVSGNTIYF. V usage is TRBV7-2 and J usage is TRBJ1-3; 7 positions match TRBD1. V was pared by 3 bases and J by 1 base, with 6 bases of the junction left unmatched. Germline V lookup: CDR1 SGHTA, CDR2 FQGNSA. The CDR3 length is 16 residues. Based on the CDR3 plus reference TRBV7-2 and TRBJ1-3, the full variable domain is GAGVSQSPSNKVTEKGKDVELRCDPISGHTALYWYRQSLGQGLEFLIYFQGNSAPDKSGLPSDRFSAERTGGSVSTLTIQRTQQEDSAVYLCASSFSGGVSGNTIYFGEGSWLTVV.

The gene calls are TRBV19 and TRBJ2-7; 9 bases align to TRBD1. The germline V gene has CDR1 LNHDA and CDR2 SQIVND (reference sequence). There are 15 residues in the CDR3. The ends lost 5 bases at V and 3 bases at J; junction bases unmatched: 8. CDR3 residues: CASSPGQGPYYEQYF. The CDR3, as DNA: TGTGCCAGTAGTCCAGGACAGGGGCCCTACTACGAGCAGTACTTC.

The chain uses TRBV12-2 and TRBJ2-1; the D call of TRBD2 is as the table states it, not checked on the DNA. TRBV12-2 constitutes a pseudogene. CDR3 length: 14 residues. The CDR3: CASRLTTSGNEQFF. CDR3 nucleotide sequence: TGTGCAAGTCGCTTAACCACTAGCGGCAATGAGCAGTTCTTC.

A few counts support this clone. The chain combines TRBV4-2 with TRBJ2-1, with TRBD2 as a possible D gene (5 bases). This CDR3 spans 14 amino acids. Germline-derived CDR1 and CDR2 are LGHNA and YNFKEQ. The ends were cut back, 3 bases at V and 10 bases at J, with 16 bases in the middle. In DNA form, the CDR3 reads TGTGCCAGCAGCCAGGACGAATCTAGAGGGGAGCAGTTCTTC. Translating gives CASSQDESRGEQFF.

This chain uses TRBV5-6 with TRBJ2-7, with 7 bases identical to TRBD1. Germline values: CDR1 SGHDT, CDR2 YYEEEE. The J segment lost 0 bases and the V segment lost 4 bases, leaving 10 bases of the junction unmatched. This CDR3 spans 16 amino acids. The CDR3 coding sequence is TGTGCCAGCAGCCATTCCCCGGGGACAGTCTCCTACGAGCAGTACTTC. Protein: CASSHSPGTVSYEQYF. Variable domain in full (rest from reference TRBV5-6 and TRBJ2-7): DAGVTQSPTHLIKTRGQQVTLRCSPKSGHDTVSWYQQALGQGPQFIFQYYEEEERQRGNFPDRFSGHQFPNYSSELNVNALLLGDSALYLCASSHSPGTVSYEQYFGPGTRLTVT.

The V and J genes are TRBV3-1 (or the pseudogene TRBV3-2) and TRBJ1-4; tentatively, D is TRBD1 (6 bases). The CDR3 totals 16 residues. The germline V gene encodes CDR1 LGHDT and CDR2 YNNKEL (reference sequence). With 0 bases removed from V and 5 bases from J, the gap between germline ends came to 13 bases. CDR3 amino acids: CASSQDQGRGNEKLFF. Written as DNA, the CDR3 is TGTGCCAGCAGCCAAGATCAAGGCAGGGGAAATGAAAAACTGTTTTTT.

The V gene is TRBV6-2 or TRBV6-3, the J gene TRBJ1-1; TRBD1 is a possible D gene (6 bases). The CDR3 runs to 14 residues. V was pared by 6 bases and J by 5 bases, with 16 bases between. Per germline, CDR1 MNHEY and CDR2 SVGEGT. The DNA for the CDR3 is TGTGCCAGCAGCCCCGGACAGTATCTAACTGAAGCTTTCTTT. The encoded protein is CASSPGQYLTEAFF.

The chain links TRBV7-2 to TRBJ2-1; 12 nucleotides match TRBD1. The CDR3 extends over 16 amino acids. V shed 1 base and J 7 bases; nucleotides not matched to a gene: 5. CDR1 SGHTA and CDR2 FQGNSA come from the germline V gene. CDR3 DNA sequence: TGTGCCAGCAGCTTAGTCGGGACAGGGGGCGTTAATGAGCAGTTCTTC. Its protein is CASSLVGTGGVNEQFF.

The chain employs TRBV29-1 and TRBJ1-3, with D hard to call. Germline V gene data show CDR1 as SQVTM and CDR2 as ANQGSEA. Between the trimmed V and J ends, which lost 7 bases and 4 bases, there was a span of 14 bases. This CDR3 has 13 residues. CDR3 sequence (DNA): TGCAGCGCAGACTCTGGTCAGGGAAACACCATATATTTT. Translating gives CSADSGQGNTIYF. The whole variable domain, filled in from reference TRBV29-1 and TRBJ1-3, reads SAVISQKPSRDICQRGTSLTIQCQVDSQVTMMFWYRQQPGQSLTLIATANQGSEATYESGFVIDKFPISRPNLTFSTLTVSNMSPEDSSIYLCSADSGQGNTIYFGEGSWLTVV.

The gene calls are TRBV6-1 and TRBJ1-4; a weak D match, TRBD1 (5 bases). The ends were cut back, 2 bases at V and 8 bases at J, with 12 bases in the middle. Germline V gives CDR1 MNHNS, CDR2 SASEGT. This CDR3 comprises 14 residues. The CDR3 DNA sequence: TGTGCCAGCAGTGAACCGGGACTGCCGGAAAAACTGTTTTTT. Its translation is CASSEPGLPEKLFF.

The chain employs TRBV5-1 and TRBJ1-5; D is undetermined. The V end was cut by 7 bases, the J end by 0 bases, with 8 bases between. This CDR3 is built from 13 residues. CDR1 is SGHRS and CDR2 is YFSETQ in the germline V gene. The CDR3 region is CASPPGSNQPQHF. For the CDR3, the DNA is TGCGCCAGCCCCCCCGGTAGCAATCAGCCCCAGCATTTT. The variable domain in full, completed from reference TRBV5-1 and TRBJ1-5, reads KAGVTQTPRYLIKTRGQQVTLSCSPISGHRSVSWYQQTPGQGLQFLFEYFSETQRNKGNFPGRFSGRQFSNSRSEMNVSTLELGDSALYLCASPPGSNQPQHFGDGTRLSIL.